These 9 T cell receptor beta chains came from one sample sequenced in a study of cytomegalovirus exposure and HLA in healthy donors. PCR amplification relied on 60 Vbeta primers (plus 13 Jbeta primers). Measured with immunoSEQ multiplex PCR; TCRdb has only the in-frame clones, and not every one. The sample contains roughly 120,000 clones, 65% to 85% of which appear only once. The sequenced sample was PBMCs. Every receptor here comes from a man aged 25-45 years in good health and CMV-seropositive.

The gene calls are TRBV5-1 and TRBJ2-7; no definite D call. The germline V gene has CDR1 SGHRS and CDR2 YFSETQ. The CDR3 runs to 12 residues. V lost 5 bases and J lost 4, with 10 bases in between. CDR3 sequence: CASSSDNYEQYF. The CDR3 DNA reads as TGCGCCAGCAGTTCCGACAATTACGAGCAGTACTTC.

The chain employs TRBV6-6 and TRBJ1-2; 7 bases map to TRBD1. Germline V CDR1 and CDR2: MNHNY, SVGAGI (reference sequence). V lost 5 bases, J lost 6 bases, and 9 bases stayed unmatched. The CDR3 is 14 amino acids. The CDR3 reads CASSIQGERDGYTF. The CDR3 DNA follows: TGTGCCAGCAGTATCCAGGGGGAACGGGATGGCTACACCTTC.

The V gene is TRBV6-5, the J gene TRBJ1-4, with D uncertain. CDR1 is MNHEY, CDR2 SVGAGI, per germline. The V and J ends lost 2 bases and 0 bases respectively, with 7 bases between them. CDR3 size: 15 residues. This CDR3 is CASSYSGTTNEKLFF. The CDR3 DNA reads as TGTGCCAGCAGTTACAGCGGCACAACTAATGAAAAACTGTTTTTT.

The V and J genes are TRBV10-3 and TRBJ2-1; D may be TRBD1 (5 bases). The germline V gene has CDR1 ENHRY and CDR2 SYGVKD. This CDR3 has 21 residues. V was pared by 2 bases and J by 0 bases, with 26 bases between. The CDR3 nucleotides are TGTGCCATCAGTGAGCCCCTCCGGGCCCCCGTAAGGGGAAGCTCCTACAATGAGCAGTTCTTC. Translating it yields CAISEPLRAPVRGSSYNEQFF.

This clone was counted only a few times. CDR3 sequence: CASSIRQFGRQPQHF. In DNA form, the CDR3 reads TGTGCCAGTAGTATCAGACAGTTTGGTCGGCAGCCCCAGCATTTT. J is TRBJ1-5 and V is TRBV19; possibly TRBD1 for D (5 bases). Trimming shortened V by 3 bases and J by 7 bases, and 16 bases separated the two germline ends. This CDR3 spans 15 amino acids. Germline CDR1 LNHDA, CDR2 SQIVND (reference sequence).

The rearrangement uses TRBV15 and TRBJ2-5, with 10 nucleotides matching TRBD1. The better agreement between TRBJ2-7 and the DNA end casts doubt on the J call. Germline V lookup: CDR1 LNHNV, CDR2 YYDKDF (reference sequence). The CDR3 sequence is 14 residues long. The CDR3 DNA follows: TGTGCCACCATGCCCGGGACAGGGGACAACGAGCAGTACTTC. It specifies CATMPGTGDNEQYF.

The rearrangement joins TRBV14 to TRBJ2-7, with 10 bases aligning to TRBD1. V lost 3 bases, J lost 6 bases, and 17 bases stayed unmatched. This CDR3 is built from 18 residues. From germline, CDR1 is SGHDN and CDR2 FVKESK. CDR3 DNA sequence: TGTGCCAGCAGCCACCTTGGGGTAAGACAGGGGGCGGTCGGCGAGCAGTACTTC. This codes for CASSHLGVRQGAVGEQYF.

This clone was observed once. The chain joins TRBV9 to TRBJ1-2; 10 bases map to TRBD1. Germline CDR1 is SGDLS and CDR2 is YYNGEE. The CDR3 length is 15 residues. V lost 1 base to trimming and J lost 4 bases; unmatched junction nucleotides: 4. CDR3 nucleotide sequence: TGTGCCAGCAGCGTAACCGGGACAGGGGCCTATGGCTACACCTTC. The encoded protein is CASSVTGTGAYGYTF.

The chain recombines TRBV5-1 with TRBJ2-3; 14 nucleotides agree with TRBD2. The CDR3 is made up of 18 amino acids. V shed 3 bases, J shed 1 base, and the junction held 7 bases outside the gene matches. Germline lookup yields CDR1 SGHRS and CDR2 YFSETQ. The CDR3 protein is CASSSKRGLAGGTDTQYF. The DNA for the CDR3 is TGCGCCAGCAGCTCAAAGAGGGGACTAGCGGGGGGCACAGATACGCAGTATTTT.